This passage covers 32 T cell receptor beta chains from one sample sequenced in a study of T cell responses to AZD1222 COVID-19 vaccine (dated by TCRdb to the early 2020s). Library creation used the immunoSEQ multiplex PCR assay. TCRdb stores this immuneACCESS table with in-frame sequences only. Part of the clones is absent; in the studies checked, under half of the shortfall reflects unresolved V genes, and no reason is known for the rest. This sample has tens of thousands of clones in its table, and around 92% of those were observed once. The ten largest account for more than 12% of the sample. This sample's time point label indicates: about 28 days (+/-7) after the second vaccine dose. Sequenced material: peripheral blood, taken 28 days after the second AZD1222 dose. The receptors come from an adult who received the AZD1222 COVID-19 vaccine.

CDR3 nucleotides: TGCGCCAGCAGCGAGCAAACAGTCGGGACTTTCACAGATACGCAGTATTTT. It yields the protein CASSEQTVGTFTDTQYF. The chain has TRBV5-1 and TRBJ2-3; possible D gene TRBD2, 6 bases. The CDR3 is made up of 17 amino acids. Germline V lookup: CDR1 SGHRS, CDR2 YFSETQ. V lost 4 bases, J lost 2 bases, and 20 bases lay in between.

This chain joins TRBV11-2 and TRBJ1-5, with D perhaps matching TRBD1 (6 bases). This CDR3 comprises 14 residues. With 3 bases removed from V and 1 base from J, the gap between germline ends came to 7 bases. Germline V gives CDR1 SGHAT, CDR2 FQNNGV. The CDR3 nucleotides read TGTGCCAGCAGCTTGGGGGCAAGCAATCAGCCCCAGCATTTT. It yields the protein CASSLGASNQPQHF.

The chain uses TRBV7-9 and TRBJ1-2; 10 bases match TRBD1. CDR3 length: 13 residues. CDR1 and CDR2 (germline): SEHNR, FQNEAQ (reference sequence). Trimming cost V 3 bases and J 8 bases; bases outside gene matches: 3. In DNA form, the CDR3 reads TGTGCCAGCAGCTTGGGACAGGGGCGCGGCTACACCTTC. It yields the protein CASSLGQGRGYTF.

The chain recombines TRBV7-2 with TRBJ1-1, with a tentative D call TRBD1 (6 bases). In germline, CDR1 is SGHTA, CDR2 FQGNSA. This CDR3 is 16 amino acids long. V was shortened by 1 base and J by 1 base, with 13 bases between the two germline ends. CDR3 sequence reads: CASSLEPPDRNTEAFF. DNA for the CDR3: TGTGCCAGCAGCTTAGAGCCCCCGGACAGGAACACTGAAGCTTTCTTT.

The V gene is TRBV5-4, the J gene TRBJ2-2; D perhaps matches TRBD2 (5 bases). Per germline, CDR1 SGHNT and CDR2 YYREEE (reference sequence). The V gene lost 0 bases and the J gene lost 1 base, with 10 bases spanning the gap. This CDR3 contains 16 residues. CDR3 loop: CASSLDVGVNTGELFF. The CDR3 coding sequence is TGTGCCAGCAGCTTGGATGTGGGAGTGAACACCGGGGAGCTGTTTTTT. Together with reference TRBV5-4 and TRBJ2-2, the CDR3 gives the full variable domain: ETGVTQSPTHLIKTRGQQVTLRCSSQSGHNTVSWYQQALGQGPQFIFQYYREEENGRGNFPPRFSGLQFPNYSSELNVNALELDDSALYLCASSLDVGVNTGELFFGEGSRLTVL.

The chain uses TRBV16 and TRBJ1-5; D not resolved. V dropped 1 base and J dropped 5 bases, with 12 bases sitting between them. There are 15 residues in the CDR3. Germline V gene lookup returns CDR1 KGHSY and CDR2 FQNENV. The CDR3 protein is CASSQFYGDDQPQHF. In nucleotides, the CDR3 is TGTGCCAGCAGCCAATTTTATGGTGACGATCAGCCCCAGCATTTT.

The genes are TRBV25-1 and TRBJ2-7, with unresolved D. V lost 1 base and J lost 7, with 11 bases in between. The CDR3 runs 13 residues. Germline V gene data show CDR1 as MGHDK and CDR2 as SYGVNS. The CDR3 sequence is CASSESSWGEQYF. CDR3 nucleotides: TGTGCCAGCAGTGAATCCTCCTGGGGTGAGCAGTACTTC.

The chain couples TRBV7-9 to TRBJ1-1, with D perhaps TRBD1 (5 bases). The CDR3 is 16 residues long. The V gene's germline CDR1 is SEHNR and CDR2 FQNEAQ (reference sequence). Trimming cost V 5 bases and J 9 bases, with 25 bases left between them. CDR3 coding DNA: TGTGCCAGCAGCGCAGACAGTTCCTCCGTTATCCTCAAAGCTTTCTTT. Translating gives CASSADSSSVILKAFF.

The CDR3 sequence: CASSIGGNSNQPQHF. Written as DNA, the CDR3 is TGTGCCAGTAGTATAGGGGGAAATAGCAATCAGCCCCAGCATTTT. The rearrangement links TRBV19 to TRBJ1-5; no clear D gene. The CDR3 runs 15 residues. V lost 1 base and J lost 0, with 7 bases in between. The germline CDR1 and CDR2 sequences are LNHDA and SQIVND (reference sequence).

The chain joins TRBV5-1 to TRBJ1-2; 8 bases agree with TRBD1. Germline V gene lookup returns CDR1 SGHRS and CDR2 YFSETQ. With 3 bases clipped from V and 4 bases from J, the junction kept 5 bases outside the gene matches. The CDR3 runs 14 residues. Written as DNA, the CDR3 is TGCGCCAGCAGCTCGCCGGGACAGGTCTATGGCTACACCTTC. Its translation: CASSSPGQVYGYTF.

The chain combines TRBV7-2 with TRBJ2-1; D remains ambiguous. CDR1 is SGHTA, CDR2 FQGNSA, per germline. Trimming took 6 bases from V and 0 from J, leaving 15 bases between them. CDR3 length equals 16 residues. The CDR3 region has the DNA TGTGCCAGCAGTTTTCATCCCCAAAGCTCCTACAATGAGCAGTTCTTC. Amino acid sequence: CASSFHPQSSYNEQFF.

This sequence joins TRBV6-5 and TRBJ1-6; TRBD1 aligns across 7 bases. V lost 0 bases to trimming and J lost 9 bases; unmatched junction nucleotides: 5. Germline CDR1 reads MNHEY; CDR2 reads SVGAGI. This CDR3 contains 15 residues. The CDR3 spells CASSYSRQGGSPLHF. Written as DNA, the CDR3 is TGTGCCAGCAGTTACTCGAGACAGGGCGGTTCACCCCTCCACTTT.

V gene TRBV30 combines with J gene TRBJ2-7; D uncertain. Germline V gene sequence: CDR1 GTSNPN, CDR2 SVGIG (reference sequence). V dropped 0 bases and J dropped 2 bases, with 2 bases sitting between them. The CDR3 is 11 amino acids. The CDR3: CAWSVAYEQYF. Here the CDR3 DNA reads TGTGCCTGGAGTGTGGCCTACGAGCAGTACTTC.

The chain recombines TRBV6-5 with TRBJ1-3, with D uncertain. The germline V gene has CDR1 MNHEY and CDR2 SVGAGI. The germline V and J ends were trimmed by 4 bases and 4 bases, with 8 bases remaining between them. The CDR3 extends over 13 amino acids. The CDR3 bases are TGTGCCAGCAGTTTGGAGAAGGGAAACACCATATATTTT. This translates into CASSLEKGNTIYF.

This chain uses TRBV3-1 (or the pseudogene TRBV3-2) with TRBJ2-1; no clear D gene. The CDR3 has 14 residues. CDR1 is LGHDT, CDR2 YNNKEL, per germline (reference sequence). The V end was cut by 3 bases, the J end by 5 bases, with 11 bases between. The CDR3 sequence is CASSQTVSNNEQFF. The CDR3 region has the DNA TGTGCCAGCAGCCAGACCGTCAGCAACAATGAGCAGTTCTTC.

The chain is built from TRBV7-2 and TRBJ1-5; D is unresolved. The CDR3 is made up of 14 amino acids. CDR1 and CDR2 (germline): SGHTA, FQGNSA. Trimming took 1 base from V and 0 from J, leaving 4 bases between them. The CDR3 DNA is TGTGCCAGCAGCTTAGGGACTAGCAATCAGCCCCAGCATTTT. Encoded protein: CASSLGTSNQPQHF.

The chain couples TRBV12-3 or TRBV12-4 to TRBJ2-5, with 7 bases identical to TRBD1. Losses at the gene ends were 6 bases for V and 1 base for J; bases not matched to a gene: 2. The CDR3 length is 13 residues. The CDR3 bases are TGTGCCAGCAGGGGGACAGCCCAAGAGACCCAGTACTTC. The encoded protein is CASRGTAQETQYF.

The V call is TRBV2, the J call TRBJ2-1, with 11 positions matching TRBD1. Trimming removed 8 bases from V and 4 bases from J; junction bases left unmatched: 4. CDR1 is SNHLY and CDR2 is FYNNEI in the germline V gene. This CDR3 contains 14 residues. The CDR3 DNA reads TGTGCCAGCTTTGGGACAGGGGGGTACAATGAGCAGTTCTTC. It codes for CASFGTGGYNEQFF.

The rearrangement links TRBV7-2 to TRBJ2-5; TRBD2 might be the D (6 bases). The V and J ends lost 3 bases and 2 bases respectively, with 10 bases between them. This CDR3 is built from 14 residues. Germline CDR1 and CDR2: SGHTA and FQGNSA. CDR3 DNA: TGTGCCAGCAGCTTTCGGGACTCACAAGAGACCCAGTACTTC. Translation gives CASSFRDSQETQYF. Variable domain in full (rest from reference TRBV7-2 and TRBJ2-5): GAGVSQSPSNKVTEKGKDVELRCDPISGHTALYWYRQSLGQGLEFLIYFQGNSAPDKSGLPSDRFSAERTGGSVSTLTIQRTQQEDSAVYLCASSFRDSQETQYFGPGTRLLVL.

This chain joins TRBV29-1 and TRBJ1-1, with a weak D call TRBD1 (5 bases). V was trimmed by 7 bases and J by 4 bases, leaving 13 bases between them. The V gene's germline CDR1 is SQVTM and CDR2 ANQGSEA. The CDR3 is made up of 12 amino acids. The CDR3 loop reads CSAKWGSTEAFF. The CDR3 DNA reads as TGCAGCGCGAAGTGGGGGAGCACTGAAGCTTTCTTT.

This chain links TRBV7-2 with TRBJ1-1; D is uncertain. Germline V gene lookup returns CDR1 SGHTA and CDR2 FQGNSA. Trimming took 1 base from V and 3 from J, leaving 12 bases between them. The CDR3 consists of 15 residues. CDR3 in amino acids: CASSLEGAGHTEAFF. The CDR3 DNA sequence: TGTGCCAGCAGCTTAGAGGGTGCAGGTCACACTGAAGCTTTCTTT. The variable domain in full, with the rest retrieved from reference TRBV7-2 and TRBJ1-1, is GAGVSQSPSNKVTEKGKDVELRCDPISGHTALYWYRQSLGQGLEFLIYFQGNSAPDKSGLPSDRFSAERTGGSVSTLTIQRTQQEDSAVYLCASSLEGAGHTEAFFGQGTRLTVV.

The J gene is TRBJ2-7, the V gene TRBV4-2; D is possibly TRBD2 (6 bases). The CDR3 has 15 amino acids. Trimming removed 0 bases from V and 4 bases from J, with 13 bases in between. Germline V gene lookup returns CDR1 LGHNA and CDR2 YNFKEQ. CDR3 protein: CASSQEGAGRYEQYF. The CDR3 coding sequence is TGTGCCAGCAGCCAAGAGGGTGCCGGGAGATACGAGCAGTACTTC.

The rearrangement uses TRBV7-9 and TRBJ1-5; possibly TRBD1 for D (6 bases). V lost 5 bases to trimming and J lost 4 bases, with 12 bases between them. Germline lookup yields CDR1 SEHNR and CDR2 FQNEAQ (reference sequence). The CDR3 consists of 14 residues. As DNA, the CDR3 is TGTGCCAGCAGCACTAGGACAGCGAATCAGCCCCAGCATTTT. The encoded protein is CASSTRTANQPQHF. Full variable domain (remainder filled in from reference TRBV7-9 and TRBJ1-5): DTGVSQNPRHKITKRGQNVTFRCDPISEHNRLYWYRQTLGQGPEFLTYFQNEAQLEKSRLLSDRFSAERPKGSFSTLEIQRTEQGDSAMYLCASSTRTANQPQHFGDGTRLSIL.

The rearrangement links TRBV7-2 to TRBJ2-2; 12 bases align to TRBD2. After removal of 10 bases from V and 7 bases from J, the junction contained 7 bases not matched to a gene. This CDR3 spans 14 amino acids. Germline loops: CDR1 SGHTA, CDR2 FQGNSA. The CDR3: CATGLAGRGGELFF. The CDR3 DNA reads TGTGCCACTGGACTAGCGGGGAGGGGCGGGGAGCTGTTTTTT.

The chain recombines TRBV11-2 with TRBJ1-4, with TRBD1 matching over 8 bases. CDR3 length: 18 residues. CDR1 is SGHAT, CDR2 FQNNGV, per germline. The V and J ends lost 4 bases and 3 bases, in that order; junction bases with no gene match: 13. CDR3 protein: CASSSPTGGAPPNEKLFF. Here the CDR3 DNA reads TGTGCCAGCAGCTCCCCCACAGGGGGGGCCCCTCCTAATGAAAAACTGTTTTTT.

CDR3: CASSPGQSNQPQHF. CDR3 nucleotide sequence: TGTGCCAGCAGTCCCGGACAGAGCAATCAGCCCCAGCATTTT. V usage is TRBV6-5 and J usage is TRBJ1-5; perhaps TRBD1 as D (6 bases). The germline gives CDR1 MNHEY, CDR2 SVGAGI. The CDR3 has 14 amino acids. Trimming stripped 5 bases from V and 1 base from J, with 9 bases between.

This clone has only one observation. The chain combines TRBV7-9 with TRBJ1-1; D may be TRBD1 (6 bases). The CDR3 is 14 amino acids. Trimming pared 4 bases from V and 4 bases from J, leaving 13 bases between. Germline V gene data show CDR1 as SEHNR and CDR2 as FQNEAQ (reference sequence). The CDR3: CASSYSGTITEAFF. DNA of the CDR3: TGTGCCAGCAGCTATTCCGGGACAATCACTGAAGCTTTCTTT.

The J gene is TRBJ2-5, the V gene TRBV12-3 or TRBV12-4, with D uncertain. The CDR3 has 11 residues. The V end lost 7 bases, the J end lost 5 bases, and 8 bases lay between the germline ends. The CDR3 loop reads CASTRSETQYF. In nucleotides, the CDR3 is TGTGCCAGCACTCGTTCCGAGACCCAGTACTTC.

The chain is built from TRBV7-2 and TRBJ2-1, with D possibly TRBD1 on 5 matching bases. Per germline, CDR1 SGHTA and CDR2 FQGNSA. This CDR3 contains 15 residues. The V end was cut by 5 bases, the J end by 9 bases, with 20 bases between. This CDR3 reads CASSVRTIGHGEQFF. CDR3 DNA: TGTGCCAGCAGCGTAAGGACAATCGGGCACGGTGAGCAGTTCTTC.

The chain links TRBV15 to TRBJ1-4; no reliable D call. This CDR3 has 16 amino acids. Germline V gene lookup returns CDR1 LNHNV and CDR2 YYDKDF (reference sequence). Trimming pared 0 bases from V and 0 bases from J, leaving 8 bases between. CDR3 DNA: TGTGCCACCAGCAGAGAAGCTCGGACAACTAATGAAAAACTGTTTTTT. Protein: CATSREARTTNEKLFF.

This rearrangement joins TRBV5-8 to TRBJ2-7; TRBD1 matches at 7 bases. This CDR3 spans 16 amino acids. V shed 3 bases, J shed 4 bases, and the junction held 13 bases outside the gene matches. CDR1 and CDR2 (germline): SGHTS, YDEGEE. The CDR3 sequence: CASSSRTGSIGYEQYF. The DNA for the CDR3 is TGTGCCAGCAGCTCCCGGACAGGTTCGATAGGGTACGAGCAGTACTTC. The whole variable domain, remainder taken from reference TRBV5-8 and TRBJ2-7, is EAGVTQSPTHLIKTRGQQATLRCSPISGHTSVYWYQQALGLGLQFLLWYDEGEERNRGNFPPRFSGRQFPNYSSELNVNALELEDSALYLCASSSRTGSIGYEQYFGPGTRLTVT.

The chain carries TRBV19 and TRBJ2-5; possibly TRBD2 for D (6 bases). Per the germline V gene, CDR1 is LNHDA and CDR2 is SQIVND (reference sequence). The ends were cut back, 0 bases at V and 4 bases at J, with 6 bases in the middle. The CDR3 is made up of 13 amino acids. CDR3 in DNA: TGTGCCAGTAGTATAGAGCGGGGAGAGACCCAGTACTTC. Its protein is CASSIERGETQYF.